The entry below gives a single T cell receptor beta chain sequence along with its context. The record originates from a study of blood T cell repertoires in COVID-19. Trimming removed 8 bases from V and 6 bases from J, with 16 bases in between. Per germline, CDR1 MNHEY and CDR2 SMNVEV (reference sequence). The CDR3 is 13 residues long. Assay used: immunoSEQ multiplex PCR; TCRdb lists only in-frame clones, some missing. The sample includes just over 70,000 clones, about 90% of them seen just once. This TCR derives from a human donor in a cohort sampled during active COVID-19. The gene calls are TRBV27 and TRBJ1-2, with D possibly TRBD1 on 6 matching bases. What was sequenced was peripheral blood. The CDR3 nucleotides read TGTGCCAGCGGGACGGGACAAGGGAATGGCTACACCTTC. Encoded protein: CASGTGQGNGYTF.